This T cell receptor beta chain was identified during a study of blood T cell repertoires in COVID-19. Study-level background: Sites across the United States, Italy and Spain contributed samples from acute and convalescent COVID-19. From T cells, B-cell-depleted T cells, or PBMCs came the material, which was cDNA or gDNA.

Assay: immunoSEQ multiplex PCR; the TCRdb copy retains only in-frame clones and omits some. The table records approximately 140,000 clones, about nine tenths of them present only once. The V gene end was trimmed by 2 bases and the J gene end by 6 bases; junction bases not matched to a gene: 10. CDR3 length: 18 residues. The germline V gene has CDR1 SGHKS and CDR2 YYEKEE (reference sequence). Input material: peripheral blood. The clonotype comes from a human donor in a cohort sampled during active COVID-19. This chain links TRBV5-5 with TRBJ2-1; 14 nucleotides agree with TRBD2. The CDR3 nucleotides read TGTGCCAGCAGCTTTGTCCCGGGACTAGCGGGAGTGGGCAATGAGCAGTTCTTC. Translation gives CASSFVPGLAGVGNEQFF.